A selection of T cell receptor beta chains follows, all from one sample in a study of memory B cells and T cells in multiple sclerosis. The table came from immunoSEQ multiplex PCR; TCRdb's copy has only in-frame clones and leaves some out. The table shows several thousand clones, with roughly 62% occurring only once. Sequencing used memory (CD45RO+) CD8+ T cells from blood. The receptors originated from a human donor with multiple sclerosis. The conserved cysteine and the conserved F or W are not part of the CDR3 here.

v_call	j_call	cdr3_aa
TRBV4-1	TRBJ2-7	ASSHIGAQSSYEQY
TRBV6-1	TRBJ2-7	ASQESTSGGSSGY
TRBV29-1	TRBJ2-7	SVEVPVAGGSYEQY
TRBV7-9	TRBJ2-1	ASSPRTGLKF
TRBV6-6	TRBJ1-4	ASSTGEATNEKLF
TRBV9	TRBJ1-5	ASSAGGGSNQPQH
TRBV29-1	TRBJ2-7	SVEDQGRYEQY
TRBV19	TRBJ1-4	ASNPTVATNEKLF
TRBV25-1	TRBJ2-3	ASSVISGGSTDTQY
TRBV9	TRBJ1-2	ASSVVNSPTSNYGYT
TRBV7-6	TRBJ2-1	ASSLVGLAGGLNYNEQF
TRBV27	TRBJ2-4	ASMAGVGGNIQY
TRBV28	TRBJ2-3	ASSFARATDTQY
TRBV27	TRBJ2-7	ASSPTGWAHEQY
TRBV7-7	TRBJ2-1	ASSLTSRNEQF
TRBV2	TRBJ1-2	ASSKTWTGLDYGYT
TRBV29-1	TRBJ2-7	SVTRGGDSYEQY
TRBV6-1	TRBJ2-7	ASSWTNSYEQY
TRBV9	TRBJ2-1	ASSHTGEPYNEQF
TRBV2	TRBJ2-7	ATILLQGAYEQY
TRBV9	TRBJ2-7	ASSVDGSPYEQY
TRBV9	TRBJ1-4	ASSGQDRADEKLF
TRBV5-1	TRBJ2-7	ASSLAGRDRGSYEQY
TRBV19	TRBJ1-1	ASRAGGTEAF
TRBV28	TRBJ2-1	ASSAVGQTYNEQF
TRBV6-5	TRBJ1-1	ASRTGGSTEAF
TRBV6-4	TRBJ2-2	ASSERGDTGELF
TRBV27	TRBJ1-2	ASSLSPRTGEGYT
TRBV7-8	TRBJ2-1	ASSLRGSSYNEQF
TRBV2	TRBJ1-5	ASSENYALNQPQH